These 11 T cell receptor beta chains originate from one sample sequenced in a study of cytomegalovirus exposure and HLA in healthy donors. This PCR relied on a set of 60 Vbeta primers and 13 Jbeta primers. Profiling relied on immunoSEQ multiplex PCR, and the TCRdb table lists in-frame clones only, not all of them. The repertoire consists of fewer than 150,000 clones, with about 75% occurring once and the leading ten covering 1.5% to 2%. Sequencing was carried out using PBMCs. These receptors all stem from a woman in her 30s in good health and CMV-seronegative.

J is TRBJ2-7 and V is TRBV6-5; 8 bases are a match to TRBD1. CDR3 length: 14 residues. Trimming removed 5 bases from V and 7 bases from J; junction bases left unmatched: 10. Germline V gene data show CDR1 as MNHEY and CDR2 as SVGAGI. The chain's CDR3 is CASSRDRSAKEQYF. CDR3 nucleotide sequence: TGTGCCAGCAGTAGGGACAGGAGTGCAAAAGAGCAGTACTTC.

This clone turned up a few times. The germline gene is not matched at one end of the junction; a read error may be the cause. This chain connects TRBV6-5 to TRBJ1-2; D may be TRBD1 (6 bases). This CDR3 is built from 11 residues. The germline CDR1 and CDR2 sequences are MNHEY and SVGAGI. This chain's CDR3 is CASSVGGALHF. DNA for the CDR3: TGTGCCAGCAGTGTGGGGGGGGCTCTCCACTTC.

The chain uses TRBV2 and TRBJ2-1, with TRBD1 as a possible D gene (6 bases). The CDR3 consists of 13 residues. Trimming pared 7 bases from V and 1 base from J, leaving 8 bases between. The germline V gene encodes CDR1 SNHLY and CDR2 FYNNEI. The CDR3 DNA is TGTGCCAGCAAGGGGGTATCCTACAATGAGCAGTTCTTC. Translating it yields CASKGVSYNEQFF. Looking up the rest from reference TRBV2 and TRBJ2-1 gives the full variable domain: EPEVTQTPSHQVTQMGQEVILRCVPISNHLYFYWYRQILGQKVEFLVSFYNNEISEKSEIFDDQFSVERPDGSNFTLKIRSTKLEDSAMYFCASKGVSYNEQFFGPGTRLTVL.

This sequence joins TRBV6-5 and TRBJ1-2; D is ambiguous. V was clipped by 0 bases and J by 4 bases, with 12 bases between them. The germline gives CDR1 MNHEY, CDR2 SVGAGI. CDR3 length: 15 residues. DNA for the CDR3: TGTGCCAGCAGTTACTCGTGGGAGTTTATCTATGGCTACACCTTC. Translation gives CASSYSWEFIYGYTF.

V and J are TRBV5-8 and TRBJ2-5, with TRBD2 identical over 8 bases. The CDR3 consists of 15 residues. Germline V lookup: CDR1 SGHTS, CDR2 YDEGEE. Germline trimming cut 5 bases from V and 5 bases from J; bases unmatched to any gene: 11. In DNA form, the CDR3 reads TGTGCCAGCAGTCCCGGGAGGGTAGGTCGGGAGACCCAGTACTTC. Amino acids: CASSPGRVGRETQYF. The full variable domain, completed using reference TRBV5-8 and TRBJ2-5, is EAGVTQSPTHLIKTRGQQATLRCSPISGHTSVYWYQQALGLGLQFLLWYDEGEERNRGNFPPRFSGRQFPNYSSELNVNALELEDSALYLCASSPGRVGRETQYFGPGTRLLVL.

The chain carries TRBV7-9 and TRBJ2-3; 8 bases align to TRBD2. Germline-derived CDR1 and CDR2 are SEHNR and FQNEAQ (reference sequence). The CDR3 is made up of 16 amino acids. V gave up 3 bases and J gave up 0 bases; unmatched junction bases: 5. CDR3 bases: TGTGCCAGCAGCTTCCGAGCGGGAGCTAGCACAGATACGCAGTATTTT. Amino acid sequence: CASSFRAGASTDTQYF.

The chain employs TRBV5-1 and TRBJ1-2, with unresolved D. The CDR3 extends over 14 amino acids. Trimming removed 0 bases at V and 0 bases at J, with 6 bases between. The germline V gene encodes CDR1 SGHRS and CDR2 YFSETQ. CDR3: CASSLESTNYGYTF. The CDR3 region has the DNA TGCGCCAGCAGCTTGGAGAGCACTAACTATGGCTACACCTTC.

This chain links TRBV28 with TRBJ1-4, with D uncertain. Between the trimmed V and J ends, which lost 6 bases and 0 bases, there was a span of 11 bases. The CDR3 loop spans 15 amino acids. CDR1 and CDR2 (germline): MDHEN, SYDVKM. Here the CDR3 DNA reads TGTGCCAGCAGCCCCCGACAAGCAACTAATGAAAAACTGTTTTTT. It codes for CASSPRQATNEKLFF.

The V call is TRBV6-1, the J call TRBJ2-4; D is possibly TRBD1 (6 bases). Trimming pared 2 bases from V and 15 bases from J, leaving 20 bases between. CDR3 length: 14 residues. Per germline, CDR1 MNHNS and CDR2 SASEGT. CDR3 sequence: CASSESDTGLSRYF. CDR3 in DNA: TGTGCCAGCAGTGAAAGCGACACAGGGCTATCTAGGTACTTC.

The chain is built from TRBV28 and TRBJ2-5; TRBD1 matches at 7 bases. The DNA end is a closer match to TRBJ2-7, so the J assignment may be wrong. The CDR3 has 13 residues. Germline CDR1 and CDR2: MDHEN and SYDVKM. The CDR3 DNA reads TGTGCCAGCCAAACAGGGGCTATCCACGAGCAGTACTTC. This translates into CASQTGAIHEQYF.

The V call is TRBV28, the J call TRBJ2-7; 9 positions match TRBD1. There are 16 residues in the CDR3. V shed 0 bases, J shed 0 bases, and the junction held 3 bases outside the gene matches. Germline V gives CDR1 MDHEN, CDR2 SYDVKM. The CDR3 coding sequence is TGTGCCAGCAGTTTATGGGGGACAGGGTCCTCCTACGAGCAGTACTTC. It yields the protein CASSLWGTGSSYEQYF.